Shown below are 12 T cell receptor beta chains from a single sample sequenced in a study of follicular helper T cells after annual influenza vaccination (dated by TCRdb to about 2017). The time point label of this sample denotes: 2015-2016 season, 7 days after influenza vaccination. The library was generated by the immunoSEQ multiplex PCR assay. The source is immuneACCESS, and TCRdb retained only in-frame sequences with V and J called. Part of the clones is not carried over; for the studies checked, unresolved V genes explain less than half of this, and the remainder is unexplained. This sample is represented by about 7,300 clones; roughly 88% of them were singletons. The ten largest clones add up to 1.5% to 2% of the sample. The source was CXCR5+ CD38- circulating T follicular helper cells from blood, collected 7 days after influenza vaccination. According to the study, the label for this sample's cell subset or site signals: circulating Tfh, non-naive CD4+CXCR5+PD-1+ (ICOS+CD38+ or ICOS-CD38-). The receptor source for this set is an adult who received the influenza vaccine.

The gene calls are TRBV7-9 and TRBJ1-1, with 10 bases matching TRBD1. The germline V gene encodes CDR1 SEHNR and CDR2 FQNEAQ (reference sequence). J was trimmed by 4 bases and V by 0 bases; bases with no gene match: 5. The CDR3 is 16 amino acids. This chain's CDR3 is CASSLATGQGTTEAFF. As DNA, the CDR3 is TGTGCCAGCAGCTTAGCCACGGGACAGGGGACCACTGAAGCTTTCTTT.

The rearrangement uses TRBV6-5 and TRBJ2-1, with 12 bases lining up with TRBD2. Per the germline V gene, CDR1 is MNHEY and CDR2 is SVGAGI. This CDR3 is built from 14 residues. The V segment lost 6 bases and the J segment 10 bases; nucleotides outside the gene matches: 7. This CDR3 reads CASRTGLAGNEQFF. Written as DNA, the CDR3 is TGTGCCAGCAGAACCGGACTAGCGGGAAACGAGCAGTTCTTC.

The rearrangement joins TRBV7-8 to TRBJ2-5; D unclear. The CDR3 contains 20 residues. Trimming removed 0 bases at V and 2 bases at J, with 25 bases between. Germline CDR1 reads SGHVS; CDR2 reads FQNEAQ. The chain's CDR3 is CASSLAGTRPLLANQETQYF. The CDR3 DNA follows: TGTGCCAGCAGCTTAGCCGGTACAAGGCCCCTCTTGGCAAATCAAGAGACCCAGTACTTC.

This sequence joins TRBV6-1 and TRBJ1-1; D is ambiguous. The length of the CDR3 is 13 residues. Germline values: CDR1 MNHNS, CDR2 SASEGT. V was cut by 2 bases and J by 0 bases, with 4 bases left in between. The CDR3 region has the DNA TGTGCCAGCAGTGAATTAATGAACACTGAAGCTTTCTTT. It specifies CASSELMNTEAFF.

This rearrangement joins TRBV6-1 to TRBJ2-6; a weak D match, TRBD1 (5 bases). Trimming removed 6 bases from V and 4 bases from J, with 13 bases in between. Germline CDR1 and CDR2: MNHNS and SASEGT. The CDR3 covers 15 residues. The CDR3 nucleotides read TGTGCCAGCAGGGTTGACAGAGCAGGGGCCAACGTCCTGACTTTC. Its protein product is CASRVDRAGANVLTF.

The J gene is TRBJ1-1, the V gene TRBV18, with D unresolved. V was clipped by 2 bases and J by 5 bases, with 9 bases between them. This CDR3 region has 13 residues. The germline gives CDR1 KGHSH, CDR2 LQKENI. The CDR3 loop reads CASSPTRDTEAFF. The CDR3 nucleotides are TGTGCCAGCTCACCAACGAGGGATACTGAAGCTTTCTTT.

This chain uses TRBV7-2 with TRBJ2-5, with 10 bases fitting TRBD2. The CDR3 covers 16 residues. CDR1 and CDR2 from the germline V gene are SGHTA and FQGNSA. V lost 5 bases and J lost 5; bases outside the gene matches: 11. The CDR3 spells CASSIGLAVDTETQYF. CDR3 in DNA: TGTGCCAGCAGCATTGGACTAGCGGTTGATACTGAGACCCAGTACTTC. The full variable domain, in which reference TRBV7-2 and TRBJ2-5 provide the parts outside the CDR3, is GAGVSQSPSNKVTEKGKDVELRCDPISGHTALYWYRQSLGQGLEFLIYFQGNSAPDKSGLPSDRFSAERTGGSVSTLTIQRTQQEDSAVYLCASSIGLAVDTETQYFGPGTRLLVL.

V and J are TRBV28 and TRBJ1-2; TRBD1 agrees at 7 bases. This CDR3 has 18 amino acids. After removal of 2 bases from V and 4 bases from J, the junction contained 16 bases not matched to a gene. Germline CDR1 is MDHEN and CDR2 is SYDVKM. CDR3 sequence reads: CASSLAPRTGVYAYGYTF. The CDR3 nucleotides are TGTGCCAGCAGTTTAGCCCCACGGACAGGAGTCTATGCCTATGGCTACACCTTC.

The chain couples TRBV6-5 to TRBJ1-5, with D unresolved. Germline CDR1 and CDR2: MNHEY and SVGAGI. V dropped 0 bases and J dropped 7 bases, with 13 bases sitting between them. CDR3 length: 15 amino acids. The CDR3 sequence is CASSYSGSLGQPQHF. DNA of the CDR3: TGTGCCAGCAGTTACTCGGGGAGTTTAGGACAGCCCCAGCATTTT.

This clone has only one observation. The chain recombines TRBV27 with TRBJ2-1; TRBD1 agrees at 11 bases. CDR3 length: 15 residues. Germline CDR1 MNHEY, CDR2 SMNVEV (reference sequence). The V and J ends lost 6 bases and 5 bases, in that order; junction bases with no gene match: 6. CDR3 sequence: CASSWDRGGNNEQFF. The CDR3 DNA reads TGTGCCAGCAGCTGGGACAGGGGGGGCAACAATGAGCAGTTCTTC.

The J gene is TRBJ1-1, the V gene TRBV30, with 7 bases fitting TRBD1. The germline CDR1 and CDR2 sequences are GTSNPN and SVGIG (reference sequence). The CDR3 has 12 residues. V trimming: 8 bases; J trimming: 2 bases; junction bases outside the gene matches: 5. DNA for the CDR3: TGTGCCCGAGGGGGCCTTAACACTGAAGCTTTCTTT. Translation: CARGGLNTEAFF.

The chain links TRBV5-1 to TRBJ1-2; no definite D call. Germline V gene data show CDR1 as SGHRS and CDR2 as YFSETQ. CDR3 length: 13 residues. V lost 5 bases and J 4 bases, leaving 12 bases between the germline ends. The DNA for the CDR3 is TGCGCCAGCAGTCCTCGGGATTTCTATGGCTACACCTTC. Translated, it gives CASSPRDFYGYTF. Filled out from reference TRBV5-1 and TRBJ1-2, the complete variable domain reads KAGVTQTPRYLIKTRGQQVTLSCSPISGHRSVSWYQQTPGQGLQFLFEYFSETQRNKGNFPGRFSGRQFSNSRSEMNVSTLELGDSALYLCASSPRDFYGYTFGSGTRLTVV.